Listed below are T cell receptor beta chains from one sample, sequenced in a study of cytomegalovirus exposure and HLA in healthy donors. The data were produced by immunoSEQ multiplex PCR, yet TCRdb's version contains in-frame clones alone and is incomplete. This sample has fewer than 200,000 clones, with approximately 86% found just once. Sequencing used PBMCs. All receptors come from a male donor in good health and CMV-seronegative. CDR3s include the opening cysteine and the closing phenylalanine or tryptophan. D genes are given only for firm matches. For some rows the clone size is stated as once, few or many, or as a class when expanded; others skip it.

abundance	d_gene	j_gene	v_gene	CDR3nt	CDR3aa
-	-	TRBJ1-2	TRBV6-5	TGTGCCAGCAGTTACCCGGGGGATGGCTACACCTTC	CASSYPGDGYTF
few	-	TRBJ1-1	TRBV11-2	TGTGCCAGCAGTCAACTCCTGAACACTGAAGCTTTCTTT	CASSQLLNTEAFF
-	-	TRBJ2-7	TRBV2	TGTGCCAGCTGGTCAGGGGAGTTCGGGCTGTACGAGCAGTACTTC	CASWSGEFGLYEQYF
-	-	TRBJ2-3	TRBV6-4	TGTGCCAGCAGTGACGGGTCCGGAGGGGGCACAGATACGCAGTATTTT	CASSDGSGGGTDTQYF
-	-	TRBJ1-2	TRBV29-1	TGCAGCGTTGATTCCAGGGGTGACAGAAACTATGGCTACACCTTC	CSVDSRGDRNYGYTF
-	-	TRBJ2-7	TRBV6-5	TGTGCCAGCAGTGGGGGGAGCGAGCAGTACTTC	CASSGGSEQYF
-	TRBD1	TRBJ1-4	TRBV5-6	TGTGCCAGCAGCTCCTTCGGACAGGTTATTAATGAAAAACTGTTTTTT	CASSSFGQVINEKLFF
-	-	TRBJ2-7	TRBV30	TGTGCCTGGAGCCCTATTCTAGGGGGGGGCGAGCAGTACTTC	CAWSPILGGGEQYF
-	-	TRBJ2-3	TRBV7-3	TGTGCCAGCAGCGCAACGGTGAGCACAGATACGCAGTATTTT	CASSATVSTDTQYF
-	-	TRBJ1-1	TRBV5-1	TGCGCCTCAGCTTTGGAGTTGAACACTGAAGCTTTCTTT	CASALELNTEAFF
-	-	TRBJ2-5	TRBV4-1	TGCGCCAGCAGTTTCCGGGACATACAAGAGACCCAGTACTTC	CASSFRDIQETQYF
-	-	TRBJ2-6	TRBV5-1	TGCGCCAGCAGCTTACCACAGGTCCCAAGCTCTGGGGCCAACGTCCTGACTTTC	CASSLPQVPSSGANVLTF
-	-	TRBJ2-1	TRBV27	TGTGCCAGCAGTCCGAGGACAGAGTACAATGAGCAGTTCTTC	CASSPRTEYNEQFF
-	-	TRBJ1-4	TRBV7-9	TGTTCCAGCAGCAAGACAACAGGGTTTCGGGGTGAAAAACTGTTTTTT	CSSSKTTGFRGEKLFF
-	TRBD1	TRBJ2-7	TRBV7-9	TGTGCCAGCAGCTTAGCCGCAGGGGGCGTTTCCGAGCAGTACTTC	CASSLAAGGVSEQYF
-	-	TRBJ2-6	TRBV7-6	TGTGCCAGCAGCCCCCGGGGGGCGCGCCTCTCTGGGGCCAACGTCCTGACTTTC	CASSPRGARLSGANVLTF
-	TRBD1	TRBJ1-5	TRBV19	TGTGCCAGTAGAAGACAGGGAATAGGATCCCAGCATTTT	CASRRQGIGSQHF
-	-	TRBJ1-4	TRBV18	TGTGCCAGCTCACTACGAAGGGGTGGTGGAAATGAAAAACTGTTTTTT	CASSLRRGGGNEKLFF
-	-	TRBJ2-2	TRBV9	TGTGCCAGCAGCGCGCCGCGTTCTACCGGGGAGCTGTTTTTT	CASSAPRSTGELFF
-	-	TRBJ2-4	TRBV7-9	TGTGCCAGCAGCACAACAGGGGAGGTTCCAAACATGGCCAAAAACATTCAGTACTTC	CASSTTGEVPNMAKNIQYF
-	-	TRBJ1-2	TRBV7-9	TGTTCCAGCAGCTTTCGGTCGTCGGGTGGCTACACCTTC	CSSSFRSSGGYTF
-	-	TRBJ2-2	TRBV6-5	TGTGCCAGCAGTTACTTCCAACAGGCAACCGGGGAGCTGTTTTTT	CASSYFQQATGELFF
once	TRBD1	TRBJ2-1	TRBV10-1	TGCGCCAGCAGTGGAGGACAGGGTGACGTCCATGAGCAGTTCTTC	CASSGGQGDVHEQFF
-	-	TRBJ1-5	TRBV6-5	TGTGCCAGCAGTTCAACACACGCAAGCAATCAGCCCCAGCATTTT	CASSSTHASNQPQHF
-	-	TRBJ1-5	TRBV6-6	TGTGCCAGCAGCCACCAAACAGGGTATCAGCCCCAGCATTTT	CASSHQTGYQPQHF
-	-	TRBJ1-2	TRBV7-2	TGTGCCAGCAGCTTAGATAAGAACGCTGGCAGGGTATACACCTTC	CASSLDKNAGRVYTF
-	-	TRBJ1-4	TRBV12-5	TGTGCTAGTGGCCGACAGAGTAATGAAAAACTGTTTTTT	CASGRQSNEKLFF
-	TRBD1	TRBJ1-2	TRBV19	TGTGCCATCGAGACAGGGTCGCCGTGGGGCTACACCTTC	CAIETGSPWGYTF
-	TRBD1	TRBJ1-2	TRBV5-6	TGTGCCAGCAGCTCGGGGACAGGTGTCTATGGCTACACCTTC	CASSSGTGVYGYTF
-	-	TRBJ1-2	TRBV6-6	TGTGCCAGCAGTGGCTCGGGACTGCCCCCGTTCTACACCTTC	CASSGSGLPPFYTF
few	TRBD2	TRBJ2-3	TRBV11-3	TGTGCCAGCAGCTTAGGACTAGCGACTAGCACAGATACGCAGTATTTT	CASSLGLATSTDTQYF
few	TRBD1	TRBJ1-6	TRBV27	TGTGCCAGCAGTTTGGGGACAGGCGGTAATTCACCCCTCCACTTT	CASSLGTGGNSPLHF
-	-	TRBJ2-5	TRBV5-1	TGCGCCAGCGCGACTAGGACAGAGACCCAGTACTTC	CASATRTETQYF
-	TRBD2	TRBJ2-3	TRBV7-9	TGTTCCAGCAGCGGTCTCGGGACTAGCGGGGATACGCAGTATTTT	CSSSGLGTSGDTQYF
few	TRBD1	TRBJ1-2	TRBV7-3	TGTGCCAGCAGTGAAGTGGGGGGACAGGACTATGGCTACACCTTC	CASSEVGGQDYGYTF
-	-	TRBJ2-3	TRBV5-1	TGCGCCAGCAGCTTGGGGGTGGTGGACACCAACACAGATACGCAGTATTTT	CASSLGVVDTNTDTQYF
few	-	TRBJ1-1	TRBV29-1	TGCAGCGTTTGGGATAGGGGGAACACTGAAGCTTTCTTT	CSVWDRGNTEAFF